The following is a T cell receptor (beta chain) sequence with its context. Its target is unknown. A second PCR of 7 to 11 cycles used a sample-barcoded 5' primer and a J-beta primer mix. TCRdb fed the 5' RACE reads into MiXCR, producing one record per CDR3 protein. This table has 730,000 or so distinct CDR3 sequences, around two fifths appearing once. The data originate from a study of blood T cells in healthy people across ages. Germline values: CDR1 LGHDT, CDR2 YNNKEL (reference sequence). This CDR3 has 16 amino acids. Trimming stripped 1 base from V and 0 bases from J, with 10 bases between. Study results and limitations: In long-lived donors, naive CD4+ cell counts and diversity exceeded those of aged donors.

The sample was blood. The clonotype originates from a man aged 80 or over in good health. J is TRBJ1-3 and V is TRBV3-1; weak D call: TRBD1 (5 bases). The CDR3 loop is CASSQGRGDSGNTIYF. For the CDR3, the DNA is TGTGCCAGCAGCCAAGGGCGGGGCGACTCTGGAAACACCATATATTTT.